Below, 10 T cell receptor beta chains from the same sample are listed, as sequenced in a study of T cells in Graves' hyperthyroidism and ophthalmopathy. RNA transcripts provided the source from which TCR beta CDR3 regions were amplified. Initially, a first-round RT-PCR of the TCR CDR3 employed the HTBI primer set. TCRdb used MiXCR to reprocess the multiplex PCR reads, holding one entry per CDR3 protein. The profile shows a few hundred thousand distinct CDR3 sequences, less than 20% of them singletons. The sample was blood. These receptors originate from a man aged 18 to 30 with Graves' ophthalmopathy.

This clonotype was counted between two and nine times. The rearrangement uses TRBV10-2 and TRBJ2-5; the match to TRBD2 covers 11 bases. Germline trimming cut 7 bases from V and 0 bases from J; bases unmatched to any gene: 4. Germline V gene sequence: CDR1 WSHSY, CDR2 SAAADI. The CDR3 spans 15 residues. The CDR3 spells CASTLAGGDQETQYF. The CDR3 DNA reads TGCGCCAGCACCTTAGCGGGGGGGGACCAAGAGACCCAGTACTTC.

The chain combines TRBV19 with TRBJ2-1; TRBD2 might be the D (5 bases). Trimming removed 0 bases at V and 13 bases at J, with 13 bases between. The CDR3 has 13 residues. Germline V gene sequence: CDR1 LNHDA, CDR2 SQIVND (reference sequence). CDR3 sequence reads: CASSIDLEEGQFF. In DNA form, the CDR3 reads TGTGCCAGTAGTATAGATTTGGAAGAGGGTCAGTTCTTC.

The table lists this clonotype with many counts. The J gene is TRBJ2-1, the V gene TRBV7-3, with 13 bases that match TRBD2. Losses at the gene ends were 5 bases for V and 12 bases for J; bases not matched to a gene: 4. The CDR3 consists of 13 residues. Per the germline V gene, CDR1 is SGHTA and CDR2 is FQGTGA. CDR3 loop: CASSDRLAGGQFF. The CDR3 bases are TGTGCCAGCAGCGACCGACTAGCGGGGGGGCAGTTCTTC.

This clonotype occurred many times. The chain is built from TRBV28 and TRBJ1-2; a weak D match, TRBD1 (5 bases). The length of the CDR3 is 14 residues. Trimming removed 7 bases at V and 1 base at J, with 13 bases between. Germline V gives CDR1 MDHEN, CDR2 SYDVKM. CDR3 loop: CASTRGDGNYGYTF. The CDR3 DNA is TGTGCCAGCACTCGGGGCGACGGTAACTATGGCTACACCTTC.

In its sample, this clonotype was seen many times. The CDR3 DNA sequence: TGTGCCAGCAGTGAAGGAAGGGGAGCTGAAGCTTTCTTT. As protein: CASSEGRGAEAFF. V and J are TRBV2 and TRBJ1-1, with D possibly matching TRBD1 (5 bases). Trimming left V 1 base short and J 6 bases short, with 9 bases between. Germline CDR1 SNHLY, CDR2 FYNNEI. The CDR3 has 13 residues.

In its sample, this clonotype was seen many times. This sequence joins TRBV12-3 or TRBV12-4 and TRBJ2-3; 7 bases map to TRBD2. The CDR3 is 14 residues long. The junction had 11 bases not matched to a gene; V was cut back by 7 bases and J by 7 bases. The CDR3 sequence is CASTPREARNTQYF. DNA of the CDR3: TGTGCCAGCACCCCCCGGGAGGCCAGGAATACGCAGTATTTT.

The gene calls are TRBV4-2 and TRBJ2-4, with 7 positions matching TRBD2. This CDR3 has 15 residues. CDR1 and CDR2 (germline): LGHNA, YNFKEQ. Trimming at V came to 0 bases and at J to 8 bases, leaving 7 bases not matched to a gene. CDR3 sequence reads: CASSQDRLAVYIQYF. The CDR3 bases are TGTGCCAGCAGCCAAGATAGGCTAGCGGTATACATTCAGTACTTC.

This clonotype was detected only a few times. V and J are TRBV7-8 and TRBJ1-1; D ambiguous. CDR3 length equals 12 residues. Germline V gene sequence: CDR1 SGHVS, CDR2 FQNEAQ. Deletions cut 5 bases from V and 7 bases from J, with 11 bases between. This chain's CDR3 is CASSPYGREAFF. CDR3 DNA: TGTGCCAGCAGCCCTTATGGGCGTGAAGCTTTCTTT. The whole variable domain, filled in from reference TRBV7-8 and TRBJ1-1, reads GAGVSQSPRYKVAKRGQDVALRCDPISGHVSLFWYQQALGQGPEFLTYFQNEAQLDKSGLPSDRFFAERPEGSVSTLKIQRTQQEDSAVYLCASSPYGREAFFGQGTRLTVV.

This clonotype was detected ten times or more. The chain employs TRBV20-1 and TRBJ1-1; 8 nucleotides line up with TRBD1. From germline, CDR1 is DFQATT and CDR2 SNEGSKA (reference sequence). V shed 2 bases and J 3 bases; nucleotides not matched to a gene: 2. This CDR3 has 13 residues. The CDR3 region is CSARPGQDTEAFF. The CDR3 bases are TGCAGTGCTAGACCGGGACAGGACACTGAAGCTTTCTTT.

This clonotype has a count of ten or more. The rearrangement links TRBV2 to TRBJ2-3; TRBD1 matches at 10 bases. V was clipped by 6 bases and J by 1 base; unmatched bases: 1. This CDR3 is built from 14 residues. In germline, CDR1 is SNHLY, CDR2 FYNNEI. CDR3 region: CASRGTGGTDTQYF. The CDR3, as DNA: TGTGCCAGCAGGGGGACAGGGGGCACAGATACGCAGTATTTT.